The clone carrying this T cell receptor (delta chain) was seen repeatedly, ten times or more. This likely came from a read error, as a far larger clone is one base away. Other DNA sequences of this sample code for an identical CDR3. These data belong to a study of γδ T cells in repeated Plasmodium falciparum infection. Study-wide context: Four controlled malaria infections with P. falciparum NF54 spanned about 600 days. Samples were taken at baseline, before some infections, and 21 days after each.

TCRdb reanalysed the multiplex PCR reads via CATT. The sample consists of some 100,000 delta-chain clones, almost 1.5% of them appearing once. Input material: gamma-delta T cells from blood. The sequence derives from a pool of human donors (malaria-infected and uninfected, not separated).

The CDR3 here is CACDTKRGYAPTDKLIF. In DNA, the CDR3 is TGTGCCTGTGACACTAAACGCGGATACGCCCCCACCGATAAACTCATCTTT. V gene TRDV2 combines with J gene TRDJ1; TRDD3 matches 7 bases. TCRdb gives no J gene; it was assigned here by matching the DNA to germline. J was trimmed by 1 base and V by 1 base; bases with no gene match: 11. The CDR3 totals 17 residues. Germline assignment: CDR1 GEAIGNYY and CDR2 EKD.